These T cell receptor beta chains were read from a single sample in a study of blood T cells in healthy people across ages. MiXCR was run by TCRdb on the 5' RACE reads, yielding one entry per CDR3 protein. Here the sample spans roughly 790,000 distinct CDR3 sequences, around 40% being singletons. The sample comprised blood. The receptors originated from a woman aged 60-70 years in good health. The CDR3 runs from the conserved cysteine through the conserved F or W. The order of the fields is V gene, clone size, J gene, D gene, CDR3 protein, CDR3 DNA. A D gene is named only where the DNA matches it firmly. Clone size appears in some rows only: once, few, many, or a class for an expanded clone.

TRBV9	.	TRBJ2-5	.	CASSISPEWDTTQETQYF	TGTGCCAGCAGCATTTCGCCGGAATGGGACACGACTCAAGAGACCCAGTACTTC
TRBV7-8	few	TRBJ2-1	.	CASSISQGNEQFF	TGTGCCAGCAGCATATCCCAGGGTAACGAGCAGTTCTTC
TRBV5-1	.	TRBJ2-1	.	CASSLALGGEQFF	TGCGCCAGCAGCTTGGCCTTGGGCGGTGAGCAGTTCTTC
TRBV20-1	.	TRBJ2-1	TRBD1	CSARRTTGESLYNEQFF	TGCAGTGCTCGGCGAACTACAGGGGAAAGCCTGTACAATGAGCAGTTCTTC
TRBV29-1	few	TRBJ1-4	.	CSVASVGKGKLFF	TGCAGCGTTGCAAGTGTGGGAAAGGGAAAACTGTTTTTT
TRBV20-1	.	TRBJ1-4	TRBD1	CSAHPRDRREKLFF	TGCAGTGCCCACCCCCGGGACAGGCGTGAAAAACTGTTTTTT
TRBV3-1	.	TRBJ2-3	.	CASSRRGPRTDTQYF	TGTGCCAGCAGCCGGCGGGGGCCTCGCACAGATACGCAGTATTTT
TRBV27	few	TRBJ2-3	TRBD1	CASSLSTGMSTDTQYF	TGTGCCAGCAGTTTATCGACAGGGATGAGCACAGATACGCAGTATTTT
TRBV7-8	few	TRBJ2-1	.	CASRDSNKRNEQFF	TGTGCCAGCAGAGACAGTAATAAGCGTAATGAGCAGTTCTTC
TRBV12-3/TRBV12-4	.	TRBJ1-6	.	CASSRSGTNNSPLHF	TGTGCCAGCAGTCGTTCCGGGACAAATAATTCACCCCTCCACTTT
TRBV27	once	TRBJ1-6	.	CASSLWGSSYNSPLHF	TGTGCCAGCAGTTTATGGGGGAGCTCCTATAATTCACCCCTCCACTTT
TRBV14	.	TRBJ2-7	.	CASSRGTVNQEAQYF	TGTGCCAGCAGCCGAGGAACGGTAAACCAAGAGGCCCAGTACTTC
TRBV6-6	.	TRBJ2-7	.	CASSYGLELYEQYF	TGTGCCAGCAGTTACGGACTCGAATTGTACGAGCAGTACTTC